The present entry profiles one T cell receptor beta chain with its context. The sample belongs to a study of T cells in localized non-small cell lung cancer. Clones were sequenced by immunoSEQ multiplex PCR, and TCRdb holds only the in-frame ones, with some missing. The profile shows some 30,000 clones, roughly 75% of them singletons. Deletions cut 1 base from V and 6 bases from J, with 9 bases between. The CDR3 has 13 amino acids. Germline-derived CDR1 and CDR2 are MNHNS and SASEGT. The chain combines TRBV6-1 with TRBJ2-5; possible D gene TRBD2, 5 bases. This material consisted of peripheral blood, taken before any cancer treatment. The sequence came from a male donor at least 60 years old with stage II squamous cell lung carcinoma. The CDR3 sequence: CASSEVWEKTQYF. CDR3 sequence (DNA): TGTGCCAGCAGTGAAGTCTGGGAGAAGACCCAGTACTTC.